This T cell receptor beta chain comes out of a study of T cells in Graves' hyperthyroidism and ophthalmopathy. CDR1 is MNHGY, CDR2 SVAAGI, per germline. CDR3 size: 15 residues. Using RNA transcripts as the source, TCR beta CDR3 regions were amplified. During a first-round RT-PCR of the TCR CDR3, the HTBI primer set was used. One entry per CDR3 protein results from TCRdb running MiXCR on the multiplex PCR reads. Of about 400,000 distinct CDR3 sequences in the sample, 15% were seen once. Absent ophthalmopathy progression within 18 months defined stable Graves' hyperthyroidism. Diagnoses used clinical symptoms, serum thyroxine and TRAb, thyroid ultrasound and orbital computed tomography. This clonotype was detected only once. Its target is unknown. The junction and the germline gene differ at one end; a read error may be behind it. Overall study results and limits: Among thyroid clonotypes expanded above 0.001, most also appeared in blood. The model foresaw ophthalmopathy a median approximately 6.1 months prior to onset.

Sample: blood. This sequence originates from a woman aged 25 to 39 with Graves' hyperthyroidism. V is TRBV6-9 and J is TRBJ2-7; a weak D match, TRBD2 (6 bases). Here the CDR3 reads CASSESGELGYEQYF. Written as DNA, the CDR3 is TGCGCCAGCAGTGAGTCGGGGGAATTAGGCTACGAGCAGTACTTC.